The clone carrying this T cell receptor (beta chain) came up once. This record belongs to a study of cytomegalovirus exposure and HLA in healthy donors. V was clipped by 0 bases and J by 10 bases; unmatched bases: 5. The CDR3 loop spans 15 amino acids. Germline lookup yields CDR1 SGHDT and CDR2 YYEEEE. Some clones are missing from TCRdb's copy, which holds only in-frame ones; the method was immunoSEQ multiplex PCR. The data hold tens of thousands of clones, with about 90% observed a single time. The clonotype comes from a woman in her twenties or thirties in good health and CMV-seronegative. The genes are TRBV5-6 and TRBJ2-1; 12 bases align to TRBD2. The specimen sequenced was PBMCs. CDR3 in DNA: TGTGCCAGCAGCTTGGGGACTAGCGGGACAGTCGAGCAGTTCTTC. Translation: CASSLGTSGTVEQFF.